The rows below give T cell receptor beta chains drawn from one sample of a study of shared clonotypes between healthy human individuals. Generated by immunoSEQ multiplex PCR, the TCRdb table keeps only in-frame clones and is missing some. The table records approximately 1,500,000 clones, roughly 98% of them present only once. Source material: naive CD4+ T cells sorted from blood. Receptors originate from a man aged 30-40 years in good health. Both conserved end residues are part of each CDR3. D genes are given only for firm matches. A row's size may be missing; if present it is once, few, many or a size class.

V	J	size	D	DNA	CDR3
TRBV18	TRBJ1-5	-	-	TGTGCCAGCTCACCACAGGGGGGACTCAGCAATCAGCCCCAGCATTTT	CASSPQGGLSNQPQHF
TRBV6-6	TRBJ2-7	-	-	TGTGCCAGCAGTTACCACAGGATCGAGCAGTACTTC	CASSYHRIEQYF
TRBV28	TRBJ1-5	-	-	TGTGCCAGCAGTTTACTCGGGGGTGGCAATCAGCCCCAGCATTTT	CASSLLGGGNQPQHF
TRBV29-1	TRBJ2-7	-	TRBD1	TGCAGCGTTGCGACAGGGCCCTACGAGCAGTACTTC	CSVATGPYEQYF
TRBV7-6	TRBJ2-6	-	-	TGTGCCAGCAGCAGAACAGGGTTTGGGGCCAACGTCCTGACTTTC	CASSRTGFGANVLTF
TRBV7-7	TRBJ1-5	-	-	TGTGCCAGCAGCTTACCAGGGGCCGATCAGCCCCAGCATTTT	CASSLPGADQPQHF
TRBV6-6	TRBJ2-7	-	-	TGTGCCAGCAGTTACGCTCAGGAGTCCCACGAGCAGTACTTC	CASSYAQESHEQYF
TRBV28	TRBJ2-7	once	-	TGTGCCAGCAGTTACGGTGCTATGTCCCCTTACGAGCAGTACTTC	CASSYGAMSPYEQYF
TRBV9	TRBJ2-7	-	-	TGTGCCAGCAGCGTAACACACCAGGGAACCGAGCAGTACTTC	CASSVTHQGTEQYF
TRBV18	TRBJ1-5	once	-	TGTGCCAGCTCTTTACCCGCAGGGATAGGCAATCAGCCCCAGCATTTT	CASSLPAGIGNQPQHF
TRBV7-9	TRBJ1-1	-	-	TGTGCCAGCAGCACCGAAGGGCTAAGGGGAACTGAAGCTTTCTTT	CASSTEGLRGTEAFF
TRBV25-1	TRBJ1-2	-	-	TGTGCCAGCAGTGAACGGGCGGACTCTGATGGCTACACCTTC	CASSERADSDGYTF
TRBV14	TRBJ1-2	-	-	TGTGCCAGCAGCCTAAAGACAGGCTGGGGCTACACCTTC	CASSLKTGWGYTF
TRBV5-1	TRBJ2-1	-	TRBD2	TGCGCCAGCAGCTCCGGACTAGCGGGAGGACTTACATGGGAGCAGTTCTTC	CASSSGLAGGLTWEQFF
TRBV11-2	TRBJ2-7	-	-	TGTGCCAGCAGCTTAGATCTTTACTTTCCGAACTTC	CASSLDLYFPNF
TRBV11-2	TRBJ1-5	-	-	TGTGCCAGCAGCTTTTCCGGGTTATTCAATCAGCCCCAGCATTTT	CASSFSGLFNQPQHF
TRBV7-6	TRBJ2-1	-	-	TGTGCCAGCAGCTTAAGCGGGCCAGGTTCCTACAATGAGCAGTTCTTC	CASSLSGPGSYNEQFF
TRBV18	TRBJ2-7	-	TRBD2	TGTGCCAGCTCACCGCCGGGACTAGCTCGCGAGCAGTACTTC	CASSPPGLAREQYF